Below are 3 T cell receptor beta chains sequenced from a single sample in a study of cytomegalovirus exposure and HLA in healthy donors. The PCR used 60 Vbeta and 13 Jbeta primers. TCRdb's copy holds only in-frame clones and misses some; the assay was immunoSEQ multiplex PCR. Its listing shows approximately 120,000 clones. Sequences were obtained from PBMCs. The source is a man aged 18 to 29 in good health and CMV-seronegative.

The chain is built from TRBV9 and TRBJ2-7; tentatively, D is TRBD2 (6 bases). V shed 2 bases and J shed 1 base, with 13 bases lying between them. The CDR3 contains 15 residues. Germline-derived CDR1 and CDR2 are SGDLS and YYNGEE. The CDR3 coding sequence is TGTGCCAGCAGCGTGACCGGGACTGCATCCTACGAGCAGTACTTC. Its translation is CASSVTGTASYEQYF.

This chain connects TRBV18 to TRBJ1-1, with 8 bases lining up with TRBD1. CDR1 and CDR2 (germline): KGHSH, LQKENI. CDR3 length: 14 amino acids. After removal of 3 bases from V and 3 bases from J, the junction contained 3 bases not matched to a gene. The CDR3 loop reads CASSPKQGDTEAFF. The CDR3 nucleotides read TGTGCCAGCTCACCGAAACAGGGGGACACTGAAGCTTTCTTT.

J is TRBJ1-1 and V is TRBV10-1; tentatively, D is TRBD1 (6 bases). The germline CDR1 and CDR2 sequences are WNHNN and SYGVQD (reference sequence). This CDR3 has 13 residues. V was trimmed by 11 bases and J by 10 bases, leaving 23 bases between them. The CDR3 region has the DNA TGCGCCCAAGGTGGGGGTATAGGGGGTAGAGCTTTCTTT. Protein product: CAQGGGIGGRAFF.